This is a list of T cell receptor beta chains from one sample in a study of CD8 T cells in Susac syndrome. TCRdb used MiXCR to reprocess the immunoSEQ multiplex PCR reads, holding one entry per CDR3 protein. The sample shows fewer than 350,000 distinct CDR3 sequences, approximately 85% of them seen only once. Sequencing input: CD8+ T cells from PBMCs. These TCRs come from a human donor with multiple sclerosis. CDR3s include the opening cysteine and the closing phenylalanine or tryptophan. D genes are given only for firm matches. Only some rows state a clone size, as once, few, many or a class for expanded clones.

CDR3: CASSQSGASSTEAFF
DNA: TGTGCCAGCAGCCAGTCAGGGGCGTCGAGCACTGAAGCTTTCTTT
V: TRBV6-5
J: TRBJ1-1
size: .
D: .

CDR3: CAINDPRTVAPYEQYF
DNA: TGTGCCATCAATGATCCCCGGACAGTCGCCCCCTACGAGCAGTACTTC
V: TRBV10-3
J: TRBJ2-7
size: .
D: .

CDR3: CASSFGGGPGEQYF
DNA: TGTGCCAGCAGTTTCGGGGGAGGGCCCGGCGAGCAGTACTTC
V: TRBV27
J: TRBJ2-7
size: .
D: TRBD2

CDR3: CASQGDENTGELFF
DNA: TGTGCCAGCCAGGGAGATGAGAACACCGGGGAGCTGTTTTTT
V: TRBV7-9
J: TRBJ2-2
size: .
D: .

CDR3: CSARDFTGEQEIQYF
DNA: TGCAGTGCTAGAGATTTCACAGGGGAGCAAGAGATCCAGTACTTC
V: TRBV20-1
J: TRBJ2-5
size: .
D: TRBD1

CDR3: CASRPRTGIQPQHF
DNA: TGTGCCAGTAGACCCCGGACAGGGATTCAGCCCCAGCATTTT
V: TRBV19
J: TRBJ1-5
size: once
D: TRBD1

CDR3: CASSLAPDREGKNIQYF
DNA: TGTGCCAGCAGCTTAGCTCCGGACAGGGAGGGCAAAAACATTCAGTACTTC
V: TRBV7-9
J: TRBJ2-4
size: once
D: .

CDR3: CASSIVFSGYTEAFF
DNA: TGTGCCAGTAGTATAGTATTTTCAGGGTACACTGAAGCTTTCTTT
V: TRBV19
J: TRBJ1-1
size: .
D: .

CDR3: CASNDGNGKLFF
DNA: TGTGCCAGCAACGACGGGAATGGAAAACTGTTTTTT
V: TRBV19
J: TRBJ1-4
size: .
D: .

CDR3: CAWDDRAWNTEAFF
DNA: TGTGCCTGGGATGACAGGGCCTGGAACACTGAAGCTTTCTTT
V: TRBV30
J: TRBJ1-1
size: .
D: TRBD1

CDR3: CASSDSGRRSYNEQFF
DNA: TGCGCCAGCAGCGACTCGGGACGACGCTCCTACAATGAGCAGTTCTTC
V: TRBV4-1
J: TRBJ2-1
size: .
D: .

CDR3: CASSLDYLSNEQYF
DNA: TGTGCCAGCAGCTTGGACTACCTCTCGAACGAGCAGTACTTC
V: TRBV5-4
J: TRBJ2-7
size: .
D: .

CDR3: CASGFRPAEAFF
DNA: TGTGCCAGCGGCTTCCGGCCGGCTGAAGCTTTCTTT
V: TRBV27
J: TRBJ1-1
size: .
D: .

CDR3: CATLGETQYF
DNA: TGTGCCACCTTAGGAGAGACCCAGTACTTC
V: TRBV25-1
J: TRBJ2-5
size: .
D: .

CDR3: CASSESSYNEQFF
DNA: TGTGCCAGCAGCGAGAGCTCCTACAATGAGCAGTTCTTC
V: TRBV2
J: TRBJ2-1
size: .
D: .

CDR3: CASSPALQGGAATQYF
DNA: TGTGCCAGCAGCCCGGCTCTACAGGGTGGGGCGGCGACCCAGTACTTC
V: TRBV7-9
J: TRBJ2-5
size: .
D: .

CDR3: CSAPDRVNTEAFF
DNA: TGCAGTGCCCCCGACAGGGTGAACACTGAAGCTTTCTTT
V: TRBV20-1
J: TRBJ1-1
size: .
D: TRBD1

CDR3: CASSQGLAADTQYF
DNA: TGTGCCAGCAGCCAGGGACTAGCGGCAGATACGCAGTATTTT
V: TRBV7-9
J: TRBJ2-3
size: .
D: TRBD2

CDR3: CASSPGTVPYEQYF
DNA: TGTGCCAGTAGTCCCGGGACAGTTCCGTACGAGCAGTACTTC
V: TRBV19
J: TRBJ2-7
size: .
D: TRBD1

CDR3: CASSLRRASNQPQHF
DNA: TGTGCCAGCAGCTTGAGGAGGGCGAGCAATCAGCCCCAGCATTTT
V: TRBV5-6
J: TRBJ1-5
size: .
D: .

CDR3: CASSALSGNLAFF
DNA: TGTGCCAGCTCAGCCCTTTCAGGGAACTTGGCTTTCTTT
V: TRBV7-9
J: TRBJ1-1
size: .
D: .

CDR3: CASMRDGRVLGNTIYF
DNA: TGTGCCAGCATGAGAGACGGGCGGGTCTTAGGAAACACCATATATTTT
V: TRBV28
J: TRBJ1-3
size: once
D: .

CDR3: CASSIPREGTGELFF
DNA: TGTGCCAGTAGTATCCCCAGGGAGGGCACCGGGGAGCTGTTTTTT
V: TRBV19
J: TRBJ2-2
size: .
D: TRBD2

CDR3: CATSRVNNNQPQHF
DNA: TGTGCCACCAGCAGAGTTAATAACAATCAGCCCCAGCATTTT
V: TRBV15
J: TRBJ1-5
size: once
D: .

CDR3: CASSPLTSGTYEQYF
DNA: TGTGCCAGCAGCCCCTTGACTAGCGGGACCTACGAGCAGTACTTC
V: TRBV4-2
J: TRBJ2-7
size: few
D: TRBD2

CDR3: CASSLPLSTDTQYF
DNA: TGCGCCAGCAGCTTGCCACTAAGCACAGATACGCAGTATTTT
V: TRBV5-1
J: TRBJ2-3
size: once
D: .

CDR3: CASSFAAGSVDTQYF
DNA: TGTGCCAGCAGTTTTGCTGCGGGATCGGTAGATACGCAGTATTTT
V: TRBV27
J: TRBJ2-3
size: once
D: .

CDR3: CASSPVPGTSYEQYF
DNA: TGTGCCAGCAGTCCCGTGCCAGGGACCTCCTACGAGCAGTACTTC
V: TRBV27
J: TRBJ2-7
size: .
D: .

CDR3: CAWSVGQGAGEQYF
DNA: TGTGCCTGGAGTGTAGGACAGGGGGCGGGCGAGCAGTACTTC
V: TRBV30
J: TRBJ2-7
size: .
D: TRBD1

CDR3: CASSLDMTGRGLEQYF
DNA: TGTGCCAGCAGCTTAGATATGACAGGGAGGGGATTGGAGCAGTACTTC
V: TRBV7-8
J: TRBJ2-7
size: .
D: .

CDR3: CASSQTSGGKDYEQYF
DNA: TGCGCCAGCAGTCAAACTTCAGGGGGCAAAGATTACGAGCAGTACTTC
V: TRBV23-1
J: TRBJ2-7
size: .
D: TRBD1

CDR3: CASSWTLGGLAGGVNEQFF
DNA: TGTGCCAGCAGTTGGACTCTGGGAGGACTAGCGGGAGGGGTCAATGAGCAGTTCTTC
V: TRBV6-5
J: TRBJ2-1
size: .
D: TRBD2

CDR3: CASSYIGTYEQYF
DNA: TGTGCCAGCAGTTATATCGGGACGTACGAGCAGTACTTC
V: TRBV6-2/TRBV6-3
J: TRBJ2-7
size: .
D: .

CDR3: CASSFPRELFF
DNA: TGTGCCAGCAGCTTCCCCCGGGAGCTGTTTTTT
V: TRBV11-2
J: TRBJ2-2
size: .
D: .

CDR3: CASRLPGLAGANEQFF
DNA: TGTGCCAGCAGGCTACCCGGACTAGCGGGAGCCAATGAGCAGTTCTTC
V: TRBV28
J: TRBJ2-1
size: .
D: TRBD2

CDR3: CASKDRERDEQYF
DNA: TGTGCCAGCAAAGACAGGGAGAGGGACGAGCAGTACTTC
V: TRBV7-9
J: TRBJ2-7
size: .
D: TRBD1

CDR3: CSVDSLNTEAFF
DNA: TGCAGCGTCGACAGCTTGAACACTGAAGCTTTCTTT
V: TRBV29-1
J: TRBJ1-1
size: .
D: .

CDR3: CATSRGTAPSPLHF
DNA: TGTGCCACCAGCAGAGGGACAGCCCCTTCACCCCTCCACTTT
V: TRBV15
J: TRBJ1-6
size: .
D: .

CDR3: CASSDLFTGTDTQYF
DNA: TGTGCCAGCAGTGACTTATTTACTGGCACAGATACGCAGTATTTT
V: TRBV6-1
J: TRBJ2-3
size: .
D: .

CDR3: CASSPRQATTNYGYTF
DNA: TGTGCCAGCTCACCCAGACAGGCAACTACTAACTATGGCTACACCTTC
V: TRBV18
J: TRBJ1-2
size: .
D: .

CDR3: CSARDHGGLYYEQFF
DNA: TGCAGTGCTAGAGATCATGGAGGGCTATACTATGAGCAGTTCTTC
V: TRBV20-1
J: TRBJ2-1
size: .
D: .

CDR3: CASSWTSGSENIQYF
DNA: TGTGCCAGCTCTTGGACTAGCGGGAGCGAGAACATTCAGTACTTC
V: TRBV27
J: TRBJ2-4
size: .
D: TRBD2

CDR3: CSARDGLAGVNEQFF
DNA: TGCAGTGCTAGAGATGGGCTAGCGGGAGTCAATGAGCAGTTCTTC
V: TRBV20-1
J: TRBJ2-1
size: .
D: TRBD2

CDR3: CASSYWDTEAFF
DNA: TGTGCCAGCAGTTACTGGGACACTGAAGCTTTCTTT
V: TRBV6-2/TRBV6-3
J: TRBJ1-1
size: .
D: .

CDR3: CASSSLTGGNSPLHF
DNA: TGTGCCAGCAGCTCGCTGACAGGGGGCAATTCACCCCTCCACTTT
V: TRBV5-4
J: TRBJ1-6
size: .
D: TRBD1

CDR3: CASSTRVRFHSNQPQHF
DNA: TGTGCCAGCAGTACCCGCGTCAGATTTCATAGCAATCAGCCCCAGCATTTT
V: TRBV28
J: TRBJ1-5
size: .
D: .

CDR3: CASSLDLGVTAYEQYF
DNA: TGTGCCAGCAGCTTAGATCTTGGAGTTACCGCCTACGAGCAGTACTTC
V: TRBV11-2
J: TRBJ2-7
size: few
D: .

CDR3: CASSLYPGNNQPQHF
DNA: TGTGCCAGCAGTTTATATCCAGGGAACAATCAGCCCCAGCATTTT
V: TRBV27
J: TRBJ1-5
size: .
D: .

CDR3: CASSIGPSPHF
DNA: TGTGCCAGTAGCATAGGACCTTCACCTCATTTT
V: TRBV19
J: TRBJ1-4
size: .
D: .

CDR3: CASTWGQGYSYNEQFF
DNA: TGTGCCAGTACCTGGGGACAGGGATATTCCTACAATGAGCAGTTCTTC
V: TRBV19
J: TRBJ2-1
size: .
D: TRBD1

CDR3: CASSYSGEYNEQFF
DNA: TGTGCCAGCAGTTACTCTGGGGAGTACAATGAGCAGTTCTTC
V: TRBV6-5
J: TRBJ2-1
size: .
D: .

CDR3: CASSQVFTSGRGSYEQYF
DNA: TGCGCCAGCAGCCAAGTCTTCACTAGCGGGAGGGGTTCCTACGAGCAGTACTTC
V: TRBV4-1
J: TRBJ2-7
size: .
D: TRBD2

CDR3: CASSLDARLNTEAFF
DNA: TGTGCCAGCAGCTTAGACGCCAGGCTGAACACTGAAGCTTTCTTT
V: TRBV7-2
J: TRBJ1-1
size: .
D: .

CDR3: CASSSGLAASRGVTGELFF
DNA: TGTGCCAGCAGCTCGGGACTAGCAGCTTCAAGGGGAGTCACCGGGGAGCTGTTTTTT
V: TRBV11-2
J: TRBJ2-2
size: .
D: TRBD2

CDR3: CASSIDGLAGVRSYEQYF
DNA: TGTGCCAGTAGTATAGATGGGCTAGCGGGAGTTCGGTCCTACGAGCAGTACTTC
V: TRBV19
J: TRBJ2-7
size: .
D: TRBD2